This TCR beta chain was recorded in a study of blood T cell repertoires in COVID-19. Looking at the study overall: Samples representing acute and convalescent COVID-19 were sourced from the United States, Italy and Spain. PBMCs, B-cell-depleted T cells, or T cells provided the cDNA or gDNA that made up the material.

Original handling: Reference gene primer amplification gave estimated nucleated cell counts. The data were produced by immunoSEQ multiplex PCR, yet TCRdb's version contains in-frame clones alone and is incomplete. Clone size and V and J calls were adopted from that table, with D and trimming inferred from the DNA. The sample includes around 270,000 clones, 84% of them seen just once. With 8 bases removed from V and 3 bases from J, the gap between germline ends came to 16 bases. The CDR3 sequence is 14 residues long. Germline-derived CDR1 and CDR2 are LGHDT and YNNKEL (reference sequence). The TCR was taken from a woman in her thirties or forties who had recovered from COVID-19. The sequenced material came from peripheral blood. The chain employs TRBV3-1 (or the pseudogene TRBV3-2) and TRBJ1-1, with D perhaps matching TRBD1 (5 bases). Here the CDR3 reads CASVAGGSYTEAFF. The CDR3 coding sequence is TGTGCCAGCGTAGCGGGGGGAAGTTACACTGAAGCTTTCTTT.